This T cell receptor (beta chain) is from a study of cytomegalovirus exposure and HLA in healthy donors (TCRdb year 2017). About the study as a whole: An earlier analysis of about 560 of the donors reported 276 Gb of sequence data and 117 million unique TCR beta sequences obtained from around 190 million T cells. The study was designed to test whether signatures of past pathogen exposure could be identified by cataloging public T cell receptors. Rather than drawing on any new phenotypic data, the later analysis identified candidate immune exposures from TCR beta sequences and the way those sequences occurred across donors. An earlier analysis of around 580 of the donors used high-throughput TCR beta sequencing to judge whether each TCR beta V gene segment behaved as functional or pseudogenic. Alongside the repertoire data, information on donor age, sex, ethnicity and CMV serostatus was compiled. Among the roughly 400 genotyped donors, more than 70% belonged to the genetic ancestry cluster associated with self-reported Caucasian donors. Among roughly 400 genotyped donors of the cohort, an average of approximately 220,000 unique TCR beta nucleotide sequences was sequenced per donor, of which 15% to 20% were non-productive. In a later analysis, previously published TCR beta repertoires from about 670 donors were re-analyzed and high-resolution HLA genotyping was added so that TCR occurrence patterns could be studied. HLA typing covered class I and class II loci at four-digit resolution. A later genetic analysis took genome-wide SNP genotypes for about 65% of the 666 donors and used that subset as a discovery cohort. Along with the roughly 670-subject first cohort, a separate validation cohort of 120 different subjects was used. About 5 DR-DQ haplotypes were handled as single units for association and clustering, since linkage in the cohort was strong. The study profiled the T cell repertoires of some 610 subjects by immunosequencing and related them to cytomegalovirus serostatus. To predict cytomegalovirus infection status, the study combined high-throughput TCR immunosequencing, statistical association of individual TCRs with disease status, and machine learning. The number of donors typed differed by locus, with roughly 620-640 for A, B, C, DRB1 and DQB1, around 520 for DQA1, under 610 for DPA1, and some 470 for DPB1. An early release covering around 630 HLA-typed donors comprised about 300 gigabases of sequencing data and around 80 million unique TCR sequences. All discovery cohort repertoires had been generated using a single sequencing platform. Points the paper makes about the study in general: In this cohort, only TCR beta chains were sequenced, and detectable features were limited by the absence of alpha or paired-chain data. Because HLA typing was missing for some donors at each locus, association tests included only the typed subset. Because counts were too low, some 17 rarely observed V segments, including chromosome 9 orphons, were left out of the earlier analysis of a few hundred of the donors. Immune exposure information for the cohort was limited to CMV serostatus. V-gene and J-gene trimming of TCR beta chains was associated with a missense DCLRE1C variant in a later genetic analysis, and the association was replicated in an independent cohort. A group of highly shared sequence variants was considered likely to be a technical artifact of the sequencing pipeline. Across donors, most TCR sequences were observed very rarely, whereas some public TCRs were present in many individuals. Correlated functional status among segregating V segments might reflect linkage disequilibrium, but an unknown experimental factor could not be ruled out. According to a later genetic analysis, donors in an Asian-associated ancestry cluster had fewer N-insertions in productive TCRs than the approximately 700-donor mean. A further reported finding was that TCR beta sequences accurately predicted the HLA-A and HLA-B alleles for most subjects in the first cohort. In a later analysis, HLA-associated TCR beta chains showed more clonal expansion and lower generation probabilities than non-associated chains that were equally common. Presence/absence analyses assumed roughly uniform sequencing depth across donors, an assumption that may not hold. It was suggested by the authors that the approach could potentially be generalized to other disease states and immunological phenotypes. Specific HLA alleles were associated with 16,951 TCR beta sequences at a false discovery rate of 0.05 in a later analysis. In a later analysis, the rate of TCR association differed among HLA loci, with DRB1 alleles having the most associated TCRs and HLA-C alleles having the fewest. In a later analysis, most CMV-associated TCR beta chains were found to appear HLA-restricted, with HLA associations seemingly driven largely by CMV exposure. In vitro tests confirmed that a few of the cytomegalovirus-associated TCR beta chains recognize cytomegalovirus antigens. Strong co-occurrence of HLA alleles, especially DR and DQ, made assigning TCR associations to individual alleles difficult. The classifier was reported to diagnose cytomegalovirus status with high specificity and sensitivity in both the original and validation cohorts. Because the 87-base-pair reads could not distinguish some IMGT-functional V segments, including TRBV6-2 and TRBV6-3, those segments were excluded. According to a later analysis, parvovirus B19, influenza, CMV and Epstein-Barr virus appeared linked to several top co-occurrence clusters. The study gave a list of under 200 TCR beta chains associated with cytomegalovirus. In an earlier analysis of some 500 of the donors, most TCR beta V segments were observed in productive rearrangements about 87% or about 30% of the time, broadly matching IMGT annotations.

Notes on this clone: The specificity of this receptor is unknown. Nothing much larger sits one base from this clone, and base qualities are not available.

The cohort comprised fewer than 700 healthy bone marrow donors. At the time of sampling, all cohort members were nominally healthy, though unrecorded immune exposures were likely present. The donor was CMV seropositive and belonged to the group of 250 to 350 seropositive cohort members. A peripheral blood sample was provided by each donor, and peripheral blood mononuclear cells were used for TCR beta sequencing. The Qiagen DNeasy Blood Extraction Kit was used to extract genomic DNA from the blood cell samples. CDR1 and CDR2 (MNHNS, SASEGT) derive from the germline V gene. Reading from cysteine to phenylalanine, the CDR3 counts 14 amino acids. This entry keeps only the CDR3 DNA: 42 bases, framed from base 1. Deletion took 6 bases off V and 0 bases off J, with a span of 9 bases between the germline ends. To prepare the library, the immunoSEQ multiplex PCR assay was applied. For the multiplex PCR, a mixture combining 60 forward primers for TCR Vbeta segments and 13 reverse primers for TCR Jbeta segments was used. The CDR3 region of rearranged TCR beta genes was amplified from genomic DNA by a multiplex PCR assay. Amplified TCR beta libraries were sequenced as 87-base-pair reads on the Illumina HiSeq System. The paper's data handling went like this. In a later analysis, tens of millions of unique TCR beta chains were counted across the 690 or so repertoires, and about 9.9 million of these chains were shared by at least two donors. To remove PCR and sequencing errors, raw reads were error-corrected and collapsed into unique sequences using a nearest-neighbor algorithm that merged closely related sequences. V, D and J gene segments were assigned by aligning CDR3 sequences to IMGT reference sequences. For a sequence to be retained, at least a six-nucleotide match to both a V gene segment and a J gene segment was required. A rearrangement was called productive if the CDR3 had no stop codons and remained in frame with V and J, and every other rearrangement was called non-productive. Following IMGT convention, CDR3 was defined as the stretch from the second conserved V-encoded cysteine to the conserved J-encoded phenylalanine. In an earlier analysis of 550 to 650 of the donors, sequences lacking an unambiguous match to a single V gene segment were excluded. An earlier analysis of several hundred of the donors called V segments functional above 56.7% productive rearrangements and segregating when the between-donor standard deviation exceeded 5%. A statistical classification framework was built to diagnose cytomegalovirus status from the catalog of TCR beta chain sequences. A later analysis assigned V and J genes by comparing TCR nucleotide sequences with IMGT/GENE-DB human TR gene sequences. The TCRdist pipeline was used in a later analysis to assign CDR3 sequences and most-parsimonious VDJ recombination scenarios. A later analysis defined each TCR beta chain by its CDR3 amino acid sequence plus V-gene family, and excluded reads lacking a unique V-gene family. A later analysis removed several hundred highly shared, low-generation-probability nucleotide sequences to deal with suspected cross-contamination and a sequencing artifact. For each public chain, a later analysis derived a clonal expansion index from normalized ranks of inferred template counts within each repertoire. In a later analysis, generation probabilities were computed using a VDJ recombination model fitted to out-of-frame rearrangements, and the results were checked against IGoR. In a later analysis, hypergeometric tests were used to score TCR-TCR, TCR-HLA and TCR-CMV co-occurrence, with a repertoire-size bias correction applied to TCR pairs. A later analysis estimated false discovery rates by permuting HLA or CMV assignments 20 times. A later analysis grouped co-occurring TCRs with DBSCAN, adding TCRdist sequence similarity when clustering within HLA-allele-positive subsets. For co-occurrence clustering, repertoires with fewer than 30,000 or more than 120,000 public chains were excluded, along with several repertoires with anomalous nucleotide sharing. The source is immuneACCESS, and TCRdb retained only in-frame sequences with V and J called. Part of the clones is not carried over; for the studies checked, unresolved V genes explain less than half of this, and the remainder is unexplained. That table furnishes V, J and clone size, whereas the DNA furnished D and trimming. The sample contains 63,000 or so clones, around 76% of them found a single time. The ten largest clonotypes hold about a fifth of the sample.

The TCR originated in a woman in her thirties in good health and CMV-seropositive. The sequenced sample consisted of PBMCs. The chain links TRBV6-1 with TRBJ2-1; TRBD1 is a possible D gene, resting on 6 matching bases. The CDR3 loop reads CASRQGISYNEQFF. The nucleotides read TGTGCCAGCAGGCAGGGGATCTCCTACAATGAGCAGTTCTTC.